These 30 T cell receptor beta chains were all obtained from the same sample, sequenced in a study of cytomegalovirus exposure and HLA in healthy donors. The PCR used 60 Vbeta and 13 Jbeta primers. The assay was immunoSEQ multiplex PCR, and TCRdb's table has in-frame clones only and misses some. The data show more than 150,000 clones, 80% seen once. The sample comprised PBMCs. Source of these receptors: a girl aged 10 to 17 in good health and CMV-seropositive.

The chain employs TRBV27 and TRBJ2-7; 9 positions match TRBD2. Germline loops: CDR1 MNHEY, CDR2 SMNVEV (reference sequence). V lost 6 bases and J lost 4; bases outside the gene matches: 7. The CDR3 has 14 amino acids. The DNA for the CDR3 is TGTGCCAGCAGGGATGGACTAGCGCAATACGAGCAGTACTTC. Its translation: CASRDGLAQYEQYF.

This rearrangement joins TRBV6-5 to TRBJ1-5, with unresolved D. V was pared by 5 bases and J by 7 bases, with 12 bases between. CDR3 length equals 13 residues. Germline assignment: CDR1 MNHEY and CDR2 SVGAGI. CDR3 DNA: TGTGCCAGCAGTGAGGGAGGGTTACAGCCCCAGCATTTT. Its protein is CASSEGGLQPQHF.

The gene calls are TRBV7-2 and TRBJ2-1, with D possibly matching TRBD2 (6 bases). Per the germline V gene, CDR1 is SGHTA and CDR2 is FQGNSA. The CDR3 extends over 13 amino acids. V was cut by 0 bases and J by 12 bases, with 12 bases left in between. The CDR3 DNA is TGTGCCAGCAGCTTAGCGCCGGGAGATCGGCAGTTCTTC. Encoded protein: CASSLAPGDRQFF. The full variable domain, rest sourced from reference TRBV7-2 and TRBJ2-1, is GAGVSQSPSNKVTEKGKDVELRCDPISGHTALYWYRQSLGQGLEFLIYFQGNSAPDKSGLPSDRFSAERTGGSVSTLTIQRTQQEDSAVYLCASSLAPGDRQFFGPGTRLTVL.

The V gene is TRBV2, the J gene TRBJ1-4, with D possibly TRBD1 on 6 matching bases. Germline V gene lookup returns CDR1 SNHLY and CDR2 FYNNEI. This CDR3 spans 13 amino acids. V was shortened by 6 bases and J by 4 bases, with 9 bases between the two germline ends. CDR3: CASRDSINEKLFF. The DNA of the CDR3 is TGTGCCAGCAGGGACAGTATTAATGAAAAACTGTTTTTT.

The chain combines TRBV5-4 with TRBJ1-2; D call uncertain. V lost 5 bases and J 8 bases, leaving 10 bases between the germline ends. The germline V gene encodes CDR1 SGHNT and CDR2 YYREEE (reference sequence). This CDR3 is 11 amino acids long. The CDR3 DNA sequence: TGTGCCAGCAGGGAGACGGGAGGCTACACCTTC. Its protein product is CASRETGGYTF.

The rearrangement uses TRBV10-3 and TRBJ2-1; 8 bases fit TRBD2. Germline CDR1 is ENHRY and CDR2 is SYGVKD. V dropped 0 bases and J dropped 9; count of bases not matched to a gene: 10. The CDR3 runs 16 residues. Here the CDR3 DNA reads TGTGCCATCAGTGAGTCGATTCCGGGAGGGCCGGGTGAGCAGTTCTTC. This codes for CAISESIPGGPGEQFF.

V and J are TRBV5-1 and TRBJ2-3; D is ambiguous. This CDR3 spans 14 amino acids. With 1 base removed from V and 2 bases from J, the gap between germline ends came to 8 bases. Looked up from germline, CDR1 is SGHRS and CDR2 is YFSETQ. CDR3 region: CASSLLSFTDTQYF. In DNA form, the CDR3 reads TGCGCCAGCAGCTTGCTCTCGTTCACAGATACGCAGTATTTT.

With regard to this clone: The DNA is omitted, as the CDR3 cannot be located on it reliably, and the CDR3 follows TCRdb's listing. This rearrangement joins TRBV6-6 to TRBJ1-5; no check of the table's D call, TRBD1, against the DNA was made. The CDR3 has 15 amino acids, counting both end residues. The germline V gene has CDR1 MNHNY and CDR2 SVGAGI (reference sequence). CDR3 sequence: CASSSSRQGRQPQHF.

The chain recombines TRBV5-1 with TRBJ2-1, with 9 bases lining up with TRBD2. This CDR3 is built from 14 residues. The germline V gene has CDR1 SGHRS and CDR2 YFSETQ. Losses at the gene ends were 3 bases for V and 9 bases for J; bases not matched to a gene: 7. The chain's CDR3 is CASSSLSGRGEQFF. CDR3 DNA sequence: TGCGCCAGCAGCTCTCTTAGCGGGAGAGGTGAGCAGTTCTTC.

This clone was observed a few times. CDR3 residues: CATNTGGNTIYF. Here the CDR3 DNA reads TGTGCCACCAATACGGGAGGAAACACCATATATTTT. This chain links TRBV7-9 with TRBJ1-3; D gene ambiguous. CDR1 SEHNR and CDR2 FQNEAQ come from the germline V gene (reference sequence). Trimming removed 10 bases at V and 4 bases at J, with 11 bases between. The CDR3 runs to 12 residues. Filled out from reference TRBV7-9 and TRBJ1-3, the complete variable domain reads DTGVSQNPRHKITKRGQNVTFRCDPISEHNRLYWYRQTLGQGPEFLTYFQNEAQLEKSRLLSDRFSAERPKGSFSTLEIQRTEQGDSAMYLCATNTGGNTIYFGEGSWLTVV.

CDR3 loop: CSATLAGETQYF. DNA of the CDR3: TGCAGCGCCACCCTAGCGGGAGAGACCCAGTACTTC. The chain is built from TRBV29-1 and TRBJ2-5; the match to TRBD2 covers 8 bases. The CDR3 covers 12 residues. The trim removed 7 bases at V and 4 bases at J, leaving 5 bases unmatched. Germline CDR1 is SQVTM and CDR2 is ANQGSEA.

J is TRBJ2-5 and V is TRBV2; 10 nucleotides align to TRBD1. The ends lost 5 bases at V and 2 bases at J; junction bases unmatched: 8. CDR3 length equals 16 residues. Germline V gene sequence: CDR1 SNHLY, CDR2 FYNNEI. DNA of the CDR3: TGTGCCAGCAGTTTGGACAGGGGGTCCTTTCAAGAGACCCAGTACTTC. Its protein is CASSLDRGSFQETQYF.

This clone was seen just once. This rearrangement joins TRBV6-1 to TRBJ2-7, with D possibly matching TRBD2 (5 bases). Trimming took 5 bases from V and 10 from J, leaving 18 bases between them. The CDR3 runs 13 residues. CDR1 and CDR2 (germline): MNHNS, SASEGT. The CDR3 sequence is CASSPTTTNPQYF. CDR3 DNA: TGTGCCAGCAGTCCGACAACGACTAACCCCCAGTACTTC.

The chain uses TRBV30 and TRBJ1-1, with TRBD1 as a possible D gene (6 bases). Germline loops: CDR1 GTSNPN, CDR2 SVGIG (reference sequence). Trimming took 2 bases from V and 4 from J, leaving 11 bases between them. This CDR3 comprises 13 residues. The CDR3 nucleotides read TGTGCCTGGAGTTCGGGAGGGGGCACTGAAGCTTTCTTT. Amino acids: CAWSSGGGTEAFF.

J is TRBJ2-5 and V is TRBV2; the D is unclear. The CDR3 totals 13 residues. From germline, CDR1 is SNHLY and CDR2 FYNNEI. V lost 3 bases, J lost 10 bases, and 15 bases lay in between. The CDR3 coding sequence is TGTGCCAGCAGTGATTCTCAGTTCGGAGACCAGTACTTC. Translating gives CASSDSQFGDQYF.

This sequence joins TRBV5-1 and TRBJ2-7; 13 bases match TRBD2. Losses at the gene ends were 3 bases for V and 5 bases for J; bases not matched to a gene: 5. This CDR3 contains 15 residues. In germline, CDR1 is SGHRS, CDR2 YFSETQ. This CDR3 reads CASSSGLAGTHEQYF. CDR3 nucleotide sequence: TGCGCCAGCAGCTCGGGACTAGCGGGAACCCACGAGCAGTACTTC. Full variable domain (missing parts from reference TRBV5-1 and TRBJ2-7): KAGVTQTPRYLIKTRGQQVTLSCSPISGHRSVSWYQQTPGQGLQFLFEYFSETQRNKGNFPGRFSGRQFSNSRSEMNVSTLELGDSALYLCASSSGLAGTHEQYFGPGTRLTVT.

The chain carries TRBV5-1 and TRBJ1-6; unclear D gene. CDR3 length: 15 amino acids. Trimming stripped 3 bases from V and 6 bases from J, with 13 bases between. The germline V gene encodes CDR1 SGHRS and CDR2 YFSETQ. The CDR3 DNA reads as TGCGCCAGCAGCTCTTCGGGGAATGCTAATTCACCCCTCCACTTT. It specifies CASSSSGNANSPLHF.

The chain is built from TRBV9 and TRBJ2-1; 10 bases fit TRBD2. V shed 5 bases, J shed 8 bases, and the junction held 7 bases outside the gene matches. The germline V gene has CDR1 SGDLS and CDR2 YYNGEE. CDR3 length: 14 amino acids. The CDR3: CASRWASGSHEQFF. Here the CDR3 DNA reads TGTGCCAGCAGGTGGGCTAGCGGGAGTCATGAGCAGTTCTTC. The full variable domain, in which reference TRBV9 and TRBJ2-1 provide the parts outside the CDR3, is DSGVTQTPKHLITATGQRVTLRCSPRSGDLSVYWYQQSLDQGLQFLIQYYNGEERAKGNILERFSAQQFPDLHSELNLSSLELGDSALYFCASRWASGSHEQFFGPGTRLTVL.

The DNA of the CDR3 is TGTGCCAGCAGCCCCCGGACTGGCCCAGAGACCCAGTACTTC. Translated, it gives CASSPRTGPETQYF. This chain joins TRBV14 and TRBJ2-5; maybe TRBD2 (5 bases). The V end lost 4 bases, the J end lost 4 bases, and 13 bases lay between the germline ends. CDR1 is SGHDN and CDR2 is FVKESK in the germline V gene. The CDR3 is made up of 14 amino acids.

The chain recombines TRBV28 with TRBJ2-7, with a possible D match to TRBD2 (5 bases). Germline CDR1 and CDR2: MDHEN and SYDVKM. Trimming removed 7 bases from V and 2 bases from J, with 12 bases in between. The CDR3 is 13 amino acids. CDR3 nucleotides: TGTGCCAGCACCCGTCGGGAACCCTACGAGCAGTACTTC. Residues: CASTRREPYEQYF.

The rearrangement links TRBV2 to TRBJ2-6; the D gene is possibly TRBD2 (5 bases). V lost 10 bases and J lost 3, with 13 bases in between. This CDR3 comprises 14 residues. Per the germline V gene, CDR1 is SNHLY and CDR2 is FYNNEI. CDR3 coding DNA: TGTGCCACCTCTCAGAGCGGTGGGGCCAACGTCCTGACTTTC. Translation gives CATSQSGGANVLTF.

This clone was recorded only once. The V call is TRBV5-4, the J call TRBJ1-1; 11 nucleotides agree with TRBD1. After removal of 4 bases from V and 5 bases from J, the junction contained 16 bases not matched to a gene. The CDR3 length is 18 residues. Germline CDR1 is SGHNT and CDR2 is YYREEE (reference sequence). The CDR3 loop reads CASSPDGAGTGGRTEAFF. DNA of the CDR3: TGTGCCAGCAGCCCCGATGGGGCGGGGACAGGGGGTCGGACTGAAGCTTTCTTT.

This rearrangement joins TRBV15 to TRBJ2-5; perhaps TRBD2 as D (6 bases). V was trimmed by 3 bases and J by 2 bases, leaving 10 bases between them. In germline, CDR1 is LNHNV, CDR2 YYDKDF (reference sequence). The CDR3 runs 14 residues. The CDR3 reads CATSRGDLQETQYF. The CDR3 nucleotides are TGTGCCACCAGCAGGGGGGACTTACAAGAGACCCAGTACTTC.

The V call is TRBV7-9, the J call TRBJ1-4; D perhaps matches TRBD1 (6 bases). Germline CDR1 reads SEHNR; CDR2 reads FQNEAQ (reference sequence). The CDR3 is 15 residues long. The V end was cut by 1 base, the J end by 8 bases, with 14 bases between. CDR3 in amino acids: CASSLVGGAGEKLFF. The CDR3 region has the DNA TGTGCCAGCAGCTTAGTAGGGGGAGCCGGGGAAAAACTGTTTTTT.

The rearrangement links TRBV6-5 to TRBJ1-2; 9 nucleotides align to TRBD1. The CDR3 extends over 12 amino acids. From germline, CDR1 is MNHEY and CDR2 SVGAGI. Trimming took 6 bases from V and 10 from J; bases not matched to a gene: 6. The CDR3 nucleotides are TGTGCCAGCAGAAGGGACAGGGAGGACTACACCTTC. It yields the protein CASRRDREDYTF.

The chain combines TRBV30 with TRBJ1-5; maybe TRBD1 (5 bases). The V gene's germline CDR1 is GTSNPN and CDR2 SVGIG (reference sequence). Trimming took off 0 bases at V and 7 bases at J, with 13 bases between the two ends. The CDR3 has 14 amino acids. CDR3 sequence: CAWSVLGRAQPQHF. The DNA of the CDR3 is TGTGCCTGGAGTGTATTGGGCAGGGCCCAGCCCCAGCATTTT. The full variable domain, in which reference TRBV30 and TRBJ1-5 provide the parts outside the CDR3, is SQTIHQWPATLVQPVGSPLSLECTVEGTSNPNLYWYRQAAGRGLQLLFYSVGIGQISSEVPQNLSASRPQDRQFILSSKKLLLSDSGFYLCAWSVLGRAQPQHFGDGTRLSIL.

The rearrangement joins TRBV30 to TRBJ2-3; a possible D gene is TRBD2 (6 bases). The V end lost 0 bases, the J end lost 0 bases, and 10 bases lay between the germline ends. Germline CDR1 and CDR2: GTSNPN and SVGIG (reference sequence). There are 15 residues in the CDR3. The CDR3, as DNA: TGTGCCTGGAGTGTACGCGGGGAAAGCACAGATACGCAGTATTTT. It encodes CAWSVRGESTDTQYF.

V is TRBV27 and J is TRBJ2-5, with D perhaps matching TRBD1 (6 bases). Germline CDR1 and CDR2: MNHEY and SMNVEV (reference sequence). This CDR3 region has 15 residues. V was cut by 3 bases and J by 1 base, with 12 bases left in between. The CDR3 DNA is TGTGCCAGCAGTTTGGCACAGGGATTCCAAGAGACCCAGTACTTC. Translated: CASSLAQGFQETQYF.

DNA for the CDR3: TGTGCCAGCAGCTCATGGACAGGGGGGAGGAACACTGAAGCTTTCTTT. It is translated as CASSSWTGGRNTEAFF. This rearrangement joins TRBV12-1 to TRBJ1-1; TRBD1 was called by the table and not checked on the DNA. TRBV12-1 is a documented pseudogene. The CDR3 contains 16 residues.

This clone came up a few times. This chain uses TRBV14 with TRBJ2-3; 7 nucleotides line up with TRBD2. The J segment lost 2 bases and the V segment lost 1 base, leaving 12 bases of the junction unmatched. CDR1 and CDR2 from the germline V gene are SGHDN and FVKESK. The CDR3 is made up of 18 amino acids. In nucleotides, the CDR3 is TGTGCCAGCAGCCAAGGCCCCTGGGAGCGGGGACTCACAGATACGCAGTATTTT. Its protein product is CASSQGPWERGLTDTQYF. Using reference TRBV14 and TRBJ2-3 for the parts outside the CDR3, the full variable domain is EAGVTQFPSHSVIEKGQTVTLRCDPISGHDNLYWYRRVMGKEIKFLLHFVKESKQDESGMPNNRFLAERTGGTYSTLKVQPAELEDSGVYFCASSQGPWERGLTDTQYFGPGTRLTVL.